This T cell receptor beta chain appears in the sequencing data of a study of spatial heterogeneity in lung cancer. Germline CDR1 reads SQVTM; CDR2 reads ANQGSEA. V was trimmed by 4 bases and J by 0 bases, leaving 3 bases between them. This CDR3 is built from 11 residues. Study-wide points: Ubiquitous expanded tumor TCRs showed up in blood more at resection than follow-up.

This clonotype was detected many times. Its target is unknown. Every TCR cDNA molecule bore a unique molecular identifier. Each CDR3 protein is one row after TCRdb ran MiXCR on the 5' RACE reads. This table holds 40,000 to 50,000 distinct CDR3 sequences, roughly 13% found once. Specified time point: sample taken at primary tumor resection. Patients with untreated early-stage non-small cell lung cancer, numbering 55 to 80, were the donors. Tumor, nontumor lung or frozen PBMC supplied whole RNA that was sequenced unsorted. This chain joins TRBV29-1 and TRBJ1-1; D is ambiguous. This TCR was sampled from a male donor with early-stage non-small cell lung cancer. Sample: PBMCs, taken at surgery. CDR3 residues: CSVGLNTEAFF. CDR3 DNA: TGCAGCGTTGGGTTGAACACTGAAGCTTTCTTT.